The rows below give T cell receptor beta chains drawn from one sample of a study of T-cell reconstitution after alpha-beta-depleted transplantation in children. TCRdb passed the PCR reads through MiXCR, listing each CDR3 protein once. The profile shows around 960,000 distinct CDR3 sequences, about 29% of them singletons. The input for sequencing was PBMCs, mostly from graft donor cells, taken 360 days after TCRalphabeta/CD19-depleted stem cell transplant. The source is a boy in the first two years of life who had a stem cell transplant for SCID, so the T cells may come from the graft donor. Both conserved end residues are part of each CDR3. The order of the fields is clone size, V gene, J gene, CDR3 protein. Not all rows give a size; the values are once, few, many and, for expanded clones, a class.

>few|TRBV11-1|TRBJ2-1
CASTLVRGLAGSSYNEQFF
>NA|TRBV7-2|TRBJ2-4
CASTFSKNIQYF
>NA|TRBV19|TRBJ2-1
CASTPSHRGVYNEQFF
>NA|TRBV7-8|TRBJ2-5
CASSSRRGQGRETQYF
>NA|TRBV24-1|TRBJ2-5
CATSGAGGINSPQETQYF
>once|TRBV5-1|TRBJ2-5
CASSLEVFSPGRETQYF
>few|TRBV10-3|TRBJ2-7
CAISETQGSQYF
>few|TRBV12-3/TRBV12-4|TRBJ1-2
CASSPVGVDGLYGYTF
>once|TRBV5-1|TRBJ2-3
CASSFKLAGEITDTQYF
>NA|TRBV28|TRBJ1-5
CASSFDMRTNQPQHF
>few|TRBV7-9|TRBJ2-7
CASSLVAQGANYEQYF
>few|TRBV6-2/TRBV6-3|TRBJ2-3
CASSYFDRETDTQYF
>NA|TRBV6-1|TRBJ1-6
CASLRDRNSPLHF
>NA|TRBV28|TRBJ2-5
CASSLWDAPSQETQYF
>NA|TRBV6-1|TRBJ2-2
CASSKGQTYTGELFF
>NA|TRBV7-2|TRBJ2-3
CASTDPTWGGTDTQYF